This T cell receptor beta chain emerged from a study of control samples from healthy donors and cancer patients (dated by TCRdb to about 2020). From the germline V gene, CDR1 is SGHTA and CDR2 is FQGNSA. Trimming takes 5 bases from V and 5 bases from J, and the germline ends sit 15 bases apart. The CDR3 goes from the cysteine to the phenylalanine over 14 residues. CDR3 DNA only is kept here, 42 bases in frame from base 1. Remarks on this clone: No antigen is known for it. The sample holds no much larger clone one base away, and base qualities are not on file.

Library preparation employed the immunoSEQ multiplex PCR assay. TCRdb took over this immuneACCESS table, retaining in-frame rearrangements with V and J assigned. Such tables are incomplete; in checked studies, under half of the missing clones stem from an unresolved V gene, and the remainder is unexplained. Counted in this sample were approximately 120,000 clones; around 86% of them appeared once. The top ten clones comprise about 8.7% of the sample. The sequenced sample was blood. The clonotype originates from a man aged 40-55 years in good health. The sequence is built from TRBV7-2 and TRBJ1-1, with no reliable assignment of the D segment. The nucleotides are TGTGCCAGCAGCCCCTCTCTGCTGAGGACTGAAGCTTTCTTT. It encodes CASSPSLLRTEAFF.